This TCR beta chain derives from a study of blood T cell repertoires in COVID-19 (dated by TCRdb to about 2020). For context, the study as a whole: Samples from collaborators originated in the United States, Italy and Spain and spanned both the acute and convalescent phases of COVID-19. The sample metadata nearly always contained a de-identified subject ID, COVID-19 status, age in years and sex. The dataset comprised deeply sampled blood TCRbeta repertoires from subjects exposed to, actively infected with, or recovered from COVID-19. The prospective study material was composed of cDNA or gDNA derived from T cells, B-cell-depleted T cells, or PBMCs. The repertoires were released in a freely available public database meant as a resource for research on the immune response to SARS-CoV-2. Where available, HLA class I and class II types were taken from metadata supplied by the sample provider and were not determined by assay-based typing. The samples were drawn from the first 160 participants of the ongoing ImmuneRACE study and from 1,254 subjects provided by 6 global collaborators. On the study overall, not on this receptor specifically: The quantity of clinical and demographic metadata differed by source and by participant and was supplied without curation.

As concerns this clone: Its antigen is still unknown. Qualities for individual bases were not recorded, and no much larger clone is one base off.

The immunoSEQ Assay, a bias-controlled multiplex PCR, was used to amplify TCRbeta CDR3 regions from genomic DNA. The published analysis was carried out like this. Nucleated cell counts per sample were estimated from amplification of reference gene primers within the assay. To quantify the absolute abundance of each unique TCRbeta CDR3 rearrangement, sequence reads were collapsed and filtered. For each sample, productive Simpson clonality was calculated as the square root of Simpson's diversity index over productive rearrangements. The source is immuneACCESS, and TCRdb retained only in-frame sequences with V and J called. Part of the clones is not carried over; for the studies checked, unresolved V genes explain less than half of this, and the remainder is unexplained. That table gives V, J and clone size, and the DNA gave D and trimming. In all, the sample holds approximately 19,000 clones, and 80% to 85% of those were seen once. Jointly, the top ten make up more than 8% of the sample.

Collaborating institutions collected whole blood in K2EDTA tubes following their own protocols. For TCRbeta analysis, collaborators shipped samples as frozen whole blood, isolated PBMCs, or DNA extracted from either of those sample types. V is clipped by 6 bases and J by 6 bases, and the sequence between their germline boundaries is 12 bases long. CDR1 MNHEY and CDR2 SVGAGI are derived from the germline V gene. Its CDR3 holds 14 amino acids, cysteine through phenylalanine. Of the read, only the CDR3 DNA is kept; its 42 bases are in frame from base 1. In this chain, TRBV6-5 is recombined with TRBJ1-6; no D segment can be confidently identified. This TCR was sampled from a man aged 55 to 70 with acute or convalescent COVID-19. The sample taken for sequencing was peripheral blood. CDR3 sequence: CASSQTGLNSPLHF. The DNA sequence is TGTGCCAGCAGCCAAACTGGACTTAATTCACCCCTCCACTTT.